The source of this TCR beta chain is a study of OX40 agonist ivuxolimab in advanced cancers. The length of the CDR3 is 15 residues. CDR1 is MNHNS, CDR2 SASEGT, per germline. The V and J ends lost 2 bases and 6 bases, in that order; junction bases with no gene match: 4. The protocol was immunoSEQ multiplex PCR, while the TCRdb copy is restricted to in-frame clones and leaves out a portion. The sample lists tens of thousands of clones, around 87% occurring once. The receptor was derived from an adult with an advanced solid tumor such as melanoma, head and neck, liver or kidney cancer. The sequencing used CD4+ or CD8+ T cells sorted from blood, collected in a trial of the OX40 agonist ivuxolimab. The chain links TRBV6-1 to TRBJ2-1; TRBD2 matches 10 bases. CDR3 nucleotides: TGTGCCAGCAGTGAACGGGCTAGCGGGAGCAATGAGCAGTTCTTC. As protein: CASSERASGSNEQFF.